Listed below are T cell receptor beta chains from one sample, sequenced in a study of vaccination and CD4 T cells after COVID-19. From the PCR reads, TCRdb called clonotypes with MiXCR, one entry per CDR3 protein. The table includes about 22,000 distinct CDR3 sequences, about 50% detected once. Sequences were derived from CD4+ T cells from blood, sampled before SARS-CoV-2 vaccination. Source of these receptors: a human donor who had recovered from COVID-19. Each CDR3 is given with its conserved first and last residue. D genes are given only for firm matches. Where a row states a size, it is once, few, many or the class of an expanded clone; other rows omit it.

j_call	clone_size	v_call	d_call	cdr3_aa	cdr3_nt
TRBJ2-7	NA	TRBV19	TRBD1	CASRNSGTGAYEQYF	TGTGCCAGTAGAAATTCCGGGACAGGGGCCTACGAGCAGTACTTC
TRBJ1-2	NA	TRBV12-3/TRBV12-4	NA	CASSLGGTIGYTF	TGTGCCAGCAGTTTAGGAGGGACGATTGGCTACACCTTC
TRBJ2-7	NA	TRBV2	NA	CASSEGEWWTYEQYF	TGTGCCAGCAGTGAAGGTGAATGGTGGACTTACGAGCAGTACTTC
TRBJ1-6	NA	TRBV7-2	NA	CASSTGGTQLHF	TGTGCCAGCAGCACGGGAGGGACGCAACTCCACTTT
TRBJ2-3	NA	TRBV6-1	NA	CASTLRGTDTQYF	TGTGCCAGCACCCTCCGGGGGACAGATACGCAGTATTTT
TRBJ2-5	NA	TRBV20-1	TRBD1	CSARDPTGGGETQYF	TGCAGTGCTAGAGATCCAACAGGGGGCGGGGAGACCCAGTACTTC
TRBJ1-5	few	TRBV20-1	NA	CSARRAGAGSNQPQHF	TGCAGTGCTAGAAGAGCAGGGGCGGGTAGCAATCAGCCCCAGCATTTT
TRBJ2-2	few	TRBV24-1	TRBD2	CATSDPGREGTGELFF	TGTGCCACCAGTGACCCGGGACGGGAGGGAACCGGGGAGCTGTTTTTT
TRBJ1-2	few	TRBV27	NA	CASGSGVSGYTF	TGTGCCAGCGGGTCGGGGGTTAGTGGCTACACCTTC
TRBJ1-5	NA	TRBV7-9	TRBD1	CASSSTGRNQPQHF	TGTGCCAGCAGCTCGACAGGGCGGAATCAGCCCCAGCATTTT
TRBJ2-7	NA	TRBV20-1	NA	CSASSLAGEQYF	TGCAGTGCTAGTAGCTTAGCCGGCGAGCAGTACTTC
TRBJ1-1	NA	TRBV2	NA	CASSGGLRGTEAFF	TGTGCCAGCAGTGGTGGACTGCGGGGCACTGAAGCTTTCTTT
TRBJ2-7	NA	TRBV5-1	TRBD2	CASSLGLAGDAEQYF	TGCGCCAGCAGCCTGGGACTAGCGGGAGACGCCGAGCAGTACTTC
TRBJ2-1	NA	TRBV20-1	TRBD2	CTLFPTSGVYNEQFF	TGCACTCTCTTCCCAACTAGCGGGGTGTACAATGAGCAGTTCTTC
TRBJ2-5	NA	TRBV6-1	TRBD1	CASSRDRGQETQYF	TGTGCCAGCAGCAGGGACAGGGGGCAAGAGACCCAGTACTTC
TRBJ2-3	NA	TRBV6-5	TRBD2	CASSSLQGAGRDTQYF	TGTGCCAGCAGTTCCCTGCAAGGAGCGGGACGGGATACGCAGTATTTT
TRBJ1-5	few	TRBV24-1	NA	CATSVGVTNQPQHF	TGTGCCACCAGTGTCGGGGTAACCAATCAGCCCCAGCATTTT
TRBJ2-3	NA	TRBV5-6	TRBD1	CASRIQGFRTDTQYF	TGTGCCAGCAGGATACAGGGGTTCCGCACAGATACGCAGTATTTT
TRBJ2-2	NA	TRBV7-9	TRBD1	CASSIQGTGELFF	TGTGCCAGCAGCATACAGGGGACCGGGGAGCTGTTTTTT
TRBJ1-2	few	TRBV2	NA	CAGERGPVGDYGYTF	TGTGCCGGTGAGCGGGGGCCCGTTGGAGACTATGGCTACACCTTC
TRBJ2-7	NA	TRBV20-1	TRBD2	CSATSGGDEQYF	TGCAGTGCTACCTCGGGGGGAGATGAGCAGTACTTC
TRBJ2-1	few	TRBV24-1	TRBD2	CATSDDSGRGFANEQFF	TGTGCCACCAGTGATGATAGCGGGAGGGGGTTTGCTAATGAGCAGTTCTTC
TRBJ1-5	NA	TRBV6-1	NA	CASTPGAVQPQHF	TGTGCCAGCACCCCAGGGGCAGTGCAGCCCCAGCATTTT
TRBJ2-2	NA	TRBV20-1	NA	CSARDLSNTGELFF	TGCAGTGCTAGAGATCTTTCAAACACCGGGGAGCTGTTTTTT